What follows are 7 T cell receptor beta chains derived from one specimen sequenced in a study of human T cells and chemical hapten exposure. Time point meaning: healthy volunteer bleed at 6 weeks. Someone pulled total RNA out of unfractionated whole blood. TCRdb itself ran the RACE reads through MiXCR, one entry per CDR3 protein. The repertoire consists of some 31,000 distinct CDR3 sequences, with roughly 5% occurring once and the leading ten covering over 10%. Sequenced input: whole blood. These receptors all come from a human donor in good health. Some clones in this sample may be carry-over from other donors' samples.

This clonotype was seen only a few times. V and J are TRBV12-3 or TRBV12-4 and TRBJ1-2; weak D call: TRBD1 (5 bases). V lost 5 bases, J lost 4 bases, and 11 bases lay in between. This CDR3 spans 13 amino acids. The CDR3 reads CASSSTGAYGYTF. The CDR3 region has the DNA TGTGCCAGCAGTAGCACAGGCGCCTATGGCTACACCTTC.

In its sample, this clonotype was seen many times. V usage is TRBV2 and J usage is TRBJ2-7, with 7 nucleotides matching TRBD1. The germline V gene encodes CDR1 SNHLY and CDR2 FYNNEI. V lost 6 bases, J lost 0 bases, and 2 bases stayed unmatched. The CDR3 spans 13 residues. The CDR3 coding sequence is TGTGCCAGCAGCCGGGACAGCTCCTACGAGCAGTACTTC. Its translation is CASSRDSSYEQYF.

In its sample, this clonotype was seen many times. The chain joins TRBV28 to TRBJ2-7, with 8 bases identical to TRBD2. CDR1 MDHEN and CDR2 SYDVKM come from the germline V gene. V gave up 2 bases and J gave up 5 bases; unmatched junction bases: 8. CDR3 length equals 15 residues. The CDR3 reads CASSLDPAGAHEQYF. Here the CDR3 DNA reads TGTGCCAGCAGTTTAGATCCAGCGGGAGCACACGAGCAGTACTTC.

This clonotype was found many times. The chain links TRBV6-5 to TRBJ2-5; 12 bases are a match to TRBD2. The germline CDR1 and CDR2 sequences are MNHEY and SVGAGI. This CDR3 comprises 16 residues. V trimming: 7 bases; J trimming: 5 bases; junction bases outside the gene matches: 11. The CDR3 DNA follows: TGTGCCAGCACCGACCGACTAGCGGGGGAGGTGGAGACCCAGTACTTC. It specifies CASTDRLAGEVETQYF.

This clonotype was seen repeatedly, ten times or more. The V and J genes are TRBV7-9 and TRBJ2-6; 7 positions agree with TRBD1. V shed 8 bases, J shed 0 bases, and the junction held 7 bases outside the gene matches. The CDR3 loop spans 16 amino acids. The germline V gene encodes CDR1 SEHNR and CDR2 FQNEAQ (reference sequence). The CDR3 spells CASHGQASSGANVLTF. CDR3 DNA: TGTGCCAGCCATGGACAGGCGAGCTCTGGGGCCAACGTCCTGACTTTC.

Points on this clonotype: This could be a read error, since a much larger clone is one nucleotide away. The CDR3 loop is CASSLGGADTEAFF. DNA for the CDR3: TGTGCCAGCAGTTTAGGAGGGGCGGACACTGAAGCTTTCTTT. The chain carries TRBV12-3 or TRBV12-4 and TRBJ1-1, with a weak D call TRBD1 (5 bases). The V end lost 1 base, the J end lost 3 bases, and 9 bases lay between the germline ends. This CDR3 is built from 14 residues.

This clonotype was counted many times. The chain recombines TRBV19 with TRBJ2-6, with D possibly TRBD1 on 6 matching bases. CDR1 is LNHDA and CDR2 is SQIVND in the germline V gene (reference sequence). The CDR3 sequence is 15 residues long. V lost 5 bases and J 4 bases, leaving 12 bases between the germline ends. The CDR3 bases are TGTGCCAGTAGTCCACAGGGCTTAGGGGCCAACGTCCTGACTTTC. Translating gives CASSPQGLGANVLTF.